The following is a T cell receptor (beta chain) sequence with its context. This specimen belongs to a study of identifying expanded T cells in peripheral blood. The V gene's germline CDR1 is MGHDK and CDR2 SYGVNS. The length of the CDR3 is 13 residues. The V gene lost 6 bases and the J gene lost 4 bases, with 12 bases spanning the gap. Libraries were prepared by immunoSEQ multiplex PCR; TCRdb keeps only in-frame clonotypes and omits some of them. There are about 130,000 clones in the sample; about 88% occur only once, and around 8.4% lies in the top ten. The rearrangement joins TRBV25-1 to TRBJ1-1, with a weak D call TRBD1 (6 bases). The specimen was blood. This clonotype was sampled from a person between 18 and 75 years old in good health. DNA for the CDR3: TGTGCCAGCAGATCGGGAGGGGGCACTGAAGCTTTCTTT. Its translation is CASRSGGGTEAFF.